This entry is about one T cell receptor beta chain. The data are from a study of blood T cell repertoires in COVID-19. Study-wide background: From the United States, Italy and Spain came samples of acute and convalescent COVID-19.

Authors' processing steps: Amplification of reference gene primers was used by the study to estimate nucleated cell counts. Profiling relied on immunoSEQ multiplex PCR, and the TCRdb table lists in-frame clones only, not all of them. That table furnishes V, J and clone size, whereas the DNA furnished D and trimming. The table lists approximately 100,000 clones, around 80% of them singletons, with roughly 24% in the top ten. The clonotype was recovered from a man in his 70s with acute or convalescent COVID-19. The sequenced sample was peripheral blood.

CDR3 DNA: TGTGCCAGCAGCCAGCCAGGGGGTGAGGAAGCTTTCTTT. Protein product: CASSQPGGEEAFF. The chain has TRBV3-1 (or the pseudogene TRBV3-2) and TRBJ1-1; 7 nucleotides match TRBD1. The CDR3 covers 13 residues. Looked up from germline, CDR1 is LGHDT and CDR2 is YNNKEL (reference sequence). Losses at the gene ends were 3 bases for V and 8 bases for J; bases not matched to a gene: 6.